This TCR beta chain was obtained from a study of post-analysis software for immune sequencing data. General observations from the study: Patients showed TRBV5-6, TRBV5-1 and TRBV20-1 among roughly 5 TRBV segments more frequent than in controls. F measure grouped same-batch samples tightly together.

TCR beta libraries were prepared from cDNA with unique molecular identifiers. Input populations of about 0.85 to 11 million T cells gave rise to around 480,000 cDNA molecules. TCRdb re-called the PCR reads with MiXCR, one entry per CDR3 protein. Counted here are about 540,000 distinct CDR3 sequences, less than 40% occurring once; the ten biggest clones make up around 6.1%. Turning to this clonotype: Its target is not known.

CDR3 length equals 14 residues. CDR1 is MNHNY, CDR2 SVGAGI, per germline (reference sequence). V gave up 7 bases and J gave up 3 bases, with 15 bases separating them. The receptor was isolated from a girl aged 2-17 years with multiple sclerosis. The material sequenced was blood. The rearrangement links TRBV6-6 to TRBJ1-2; D remains unclear. CDR3 DNA: TGTGCCAGCACCCCCGGCGGAGTCTACTATGGCTACACCTTC. Its translation is CASTPGGVYYGYTF.